Following are 20 T cell receptor beta chains from one sample sequenced in a study of CD8 T cells in ankylosing spondylitis. TCRdb used MiXCR to reprocess the 5' RACE reads, holding one entry per CDR3 protein. Of around 130,000 distinct CDR3 sequences in the sample, more than 6.5% were seen once. Sequenced input: blood, either unsorted or a sorted T cell fraction (not recorded which). These TCRs come from a male donor with ankylosing spondylitis or in good health (not recorded which).

The table lists this clonotype with many counts. The chain has TRBV7-2 and TRBJ2-7; D unresolved. Trimming pared 3 bases from V and 3 bases from J, leaving 3 bases between. Per the germline V gene, CDR1 is SGHTA and CDR2 is FQGNSA. The length of the CDR3 is 11 residues. CDR3 protein: CASSFHYEQYF. For the CDR3, the DNA is TGTGCCAGCAGCTTTCACTACGAGCAGTACTTC.

Many counts were recorded for this clonotype. This chain connects TRBV5-1 to TRBJ2-7; no firm D call. V lost 2 bases and J lost 2, with 14 bases in between. CDR1 and CDR2 from the germline V gene are SGHRS and YFSETQ. The CDR3 has 15 residues. This CDR3 is CASSFDGQPPYEQYF. CDR3 in DNA: TGCGCCAGCAGCTTCGATGGGCAGCCCCCCTACGAGCAGTACTTC.

This clonotype was picked up a small number of times. V and J are TRBV11-3 and TRBJ2-2; 8 positions match TRBD1. V was clipped by 0 bases and J by 0 bases; unmatched bases: 3. The CDR3 runs to 17 residues. In germline, CDR1 is SGHNT, CDR2 YENEEA. The DNA of the CDR3 is TGTGCCAGCAGCTTAGATCCGGACAGGGCGAACACCGGGGAGCTGTTTTTT. Its protein product is CASSLDPDRANTGELFF.

The genes are TRBV14 and TRBJ1-1; D might be TRBD1 (6 bases). Germline CDR1 and CDR2: SGHDN and FVKESK. This CDR3 has 16 residues. V was trimmed by 1 base and J by 9 bases, leaving 21 bases between them. The CDR3 DNA sequence: TGTGCCAGCAGCCAAGCCCTCTCGCCGGGAGACAGGCAAGCTTTCTTT. This codes for CASSQALSPGDRQAFF.

This clonotype was counted ten times or more. In DNA form, the CDR3 reads TGCAGCGTTCGTGGGACAGGGCAAGAGACCCAGTACTTC. Translation: CSVRGTGQETQYF. The V call is TRBV29-1, the J call TRBJ2-5; 9 positions match TRBD1. J was trimmed by 2 bases and V by 5 bases; bases with no gene match: 3. This CDR3 spans 13 amino acids. Germline CDR1 reads SQVTM; CDR2 reads ANQGSEA.

In its sample, this clonotype was seen many times. This chain joins TRBV10-3 and TRBJ2-1, with 11 positions matching TRBD2. Germline assignment: CDR1 ENHRY and CDR2 SYGVKD. V was pared by 7 bases and J by 5 bases, with 7 bases of the junction left unmatched. The CDR3 runs to 15 residues. CDR3 in DNA: TGTGCCATCACCGTAGCGGGAGGGCTAAACAATGAGCAGTTCTTC. It yields the protein CAITVAGGLNNEQFF.

This clonotype has more than one count but fewer than ten. The gene calls are TRBV5-1 and TRBJ1-1; maybe TRBD1 (5 bases). Germline CDR1 is SGHRS and CDR2 is YFSETQ. The CDR3 spans 17 residues. Trimming took 7 bases from V and 1 from J, leaving 23 bases between them. The CDR3 DNA follows: TGCGCCAGCCCGGACTACTGGCAGACAGTTCCGAACACTGAAGCTTTCTTT. Residues: CASPDYWQTVPNTEAFF.

The CDR3 bases are TGTGCCAGCAGCTCAGAGGGGGATTCGGGCTACACCTTC. It translates to CASSSEGDSGYTF. This chain connects TRBV2 to TRBJ1-2; tentative D call: TRBD1 (6 bases). CDR3 length: 13 residues. V was clipped by 6 bases and J by 8 bases, with 16 bases between them. Germline assignment: CDR1 SNHLY and CDR2 FYNNEI.

This clonotype has ten or more counts. The chain recombines TRBV5-1 with TRBJ2-3; D gene uncertain. V lost 6 bases and J lost 2, with 13 bases in between. Germline loops: CDR1 SGHRS, CDR2 YFSETQ. CDR3 length: 14 residues. The CDR3 coding sequence is TGCGCCAGCACCCTAGGAGAGGACACAGATACGCAGTATTTT. Residues: CASTLGEDTDTQYF. The variable domain in full, completed from reference TRBV5-1 and TRBJ2-3, reads KAGVTQTPRYLIKTRGQQVTLSCSPISGHRSVSWYQQTPGQGLQFLFEYFSETQRNKGNFPGRFSGRQFSNSRSEMNVSTLELGDSALYLCASTLGEDTDTQYFGPGTRLTVL.

This clonotype occurred many times. V gene TRBV20-1 combines with J gene TRBJ2-5, with 8 positions matching TRBD1. Unmatched junction bases numbered 12, after V lost 5 bases and J lost 1 base. Germline V gene data show CDR1 as DFQATT and CDR2 as SNEGSKA (reference sequence). CDR3 length equals 16 residues. CDR3 DNA: TGCAGTGCTCAACTTACAGGGGGAAGGGCCCAAGAGACCCAGTACTTC. Amino acids: CSAQLTGGRAQETQYF.

The rearrangement joins TRBV5-1 to TRBJ1-4; no clear D gene. Germline V CDR1 and CDR2: SGHRS, YFSETQ. Trimming stripped 0 bases from V and 5 bases from J, with 8 bases between. The CDR3 extends over 14 amino acids. CDR3 nucleotides: TGCGCCAGCAGCTTGGAGAGTCAAAATGAAAAACTGTTTTTT. This sequence encodes CASSLESQNEKLFF.

This clonotype was seen many times. The genes are TRBV7-2 and TRBJ2-3, with TRBD1 as a possible D gene (5 bases). The germline V gene encodes CDR1 SGHTA and CDR2 FQGNSA. The length of the CDR3 is 16 residues. Trimming shortened V by 5 bases and J by 2 bases, and 17 bases separated the two germline ends. DNA for the CDR3: TGTGCCAGCAGCCGGCAGGGTTTTGCCCTCACAGATACGCAGTATTTT. This translates into CASSRQGFALTDTQYF.

This clonotype was observed many times. The chain recombines TRBV29-1 with TRBJ1-1; the D gene is possibly TRBD1 (6 bases). Germline values: CDR1 SQVTM, CDR2 ANQGSEA. V lost 6 bases, J lost 5 bases, and 16 bases lay in between. The CDR3 is 13 amino acids. DNA of the CDR3: TGCAGCGTAGAGGTTACAGGGTTAACTGAAGCTTTCTTT. It translates to CSVEVTGLTEAFF.

This clonotype was observed many times. The gene calls are TRBV5-8 and TRBJ2-3; D unclear. CDR3 length: 14 residues. Germline CDR1 reads SGHTS; CDR2 reads YDEGEE. V lost 2 bases and J 4 bases, leaving 11 bases between the germline ends. The DNA of the CDR3 is TGTGCCAGCAGCTTAGTGGGAAGGCCAGATACGCAGTATTTT. Protein sequence: CASSLVGRPDTQYF.

The table lists this clonotype with many counts. The chain recombines TRBV6-4 with TRBJ2-3; TRBD2 agrees at 8 bases. Looked up from germline, CDR1 is MRHNA and CDR2 is SNTAGT. Unmatched junction bases numbered 4, after V lost 2 bases and J lost 0 bases. The CDR3 totals 16 residues. The CDR3 loop is CASSDTPGGSTDTQYF. The DNA of the CDR3 is TGTGCCAGCAGTGACACGCCGGGGGGGAGCACAGATACGCAGTATTTT.

With respect to this clonotype: This may be a read error: a much more frequent sequence differs by one nucleotide. The CDR3 sequence is CASGLVWTRGRYSPLHF. For the CDR3, the DNA is TGCGCCAGCGGCTTAGTATGGACCAGAGGTCGCTATTCACCCCTCCACTTT. The chain uses TRBV5-1 and TRBJ1-6; D gene unclear. The germline V gene encodes CDR1 SGHRS and CDR2 YFSETQ. This CDR3 comprises 17 residues.

This clonotype was counted at least ten times. V and J are TRBV7-9 and TRBJ2-1; 10 bases are shared with TRBD2. Germline values: CDR1 SEHNR, CDR2 FQNEAQ (reference sequence). This CDR3 comprises 15 residues. J was trimmed by 9 bases and V by 0 bases; bases with no gene match: 5. CDR3 sequence reads: CASSLAQGTSVEQFF. As DNA, the CDR3 is TGTGCCAGCAGCTTAGCGCAGGGGACTAGCGTTGAGCAGTTCTTC.

At least ten counts were recorded for this clonotype. The chain links TRBV5-1 to TRBJ2-3; TRBD2 matches 12 bases. The CDR3 runs 15 residues. V was pared by 2 bases and J by 5 bases, with 3 bases of the junction left unmatched. The germline CDR1 and CDR2 sequences are SGHRS and YFSETQ. CDR3 sequence reads: CASSLVLAGGDTQYF. The CDR3 bases are TGCGCCAGCAGCTTAGTACTAGCGGGAGGAGATACGCAGTATTTT.

This clonotype was recorded at least ten times. The chain uses TRBV4-3 and TRBJ2-1, with TRBD2 matching 11 bases. This CDR3 region has 16 residues. Trimming cost V 2 bases and J 1 base; bases outside gene matches: 1. From germline, CDR1 is LGHNA and CDR2 YSLEER. As DNA, the CDR3 is TGCGCCAGCAGCCAAACTAGCGGGAGATCCTACAATGAGCAGTTCTTC. Translating gives CASSQTSGRSYNEQFF.

This chain links TRBV6-1 with TRBJ1-2; D may be TRBD1 (6 bases). Germline V lookup: CDR1 MNHNS, CDR2 SASEGT. V gave up 1 base and J gave up 8 bases, with 20 bases separating them. The CDR3 spans 16 residues. CDR3 in amino acids: CASSEGLGTLHKGYTF. The CDR3 coding sequence is TGTGCCAGCAGTGAAGGGTTGGGGACACTACATAAGGGCTACACCTTC.